The next 30 T cell receptor beta chains were all read from a single sample in a study of blood T cell repertoires in COVID-19. Repertoires were generated with immunoSEQ multiplex PCR, while TCRdb's copy carries only in-frame clones and drops some. The sample shows 300,000 to 400,000 clones, about 88% of them seen only once. The sample comprised peripheral blood. The receptors come from a woman in her 70s with COVID-19, enrolled during active disease.

The CDR3 protein is CASSLQSSYNSPLHF. CDR3 nucleotides: TGCGCCAGCAGCCTACAGAGCTCCTATAATTCACCCCTCCACTTT. V usage is TRBV5-1 and J usage is TRBJ1-6; D gene unclear. Germline V CDR1 and CDR2: SGHRS, YFSETQ. This CDR3 contains 15 residues. Between the trimmed V and J ends, which lost 4 bases and 0 bases, there was a span of 8 bases.

This clone occurred a few times. This chain connects TRBV10-2 to TRBJ1-1, with TRBD1 matching over 8 bases. V lost 2 bases and J lost 1; bases outside the gene matches: 6. This CDR3 spans 16 amino acids. Germline loops: CDR1 WSHSY, CDR2 SAAADI. In nucleotides, the CDR3 is TGCGCCAGCAGTGAGGACAGGGGTGTTGGGAACACTGAAGCTTTCTTT. This gives the protein CASSEDRGVGNTEAFF.

The chain has TRBV6-5 and TRBJ2-7; TRBD1 aligns across 9 bases. The CDR3 is 13 residues long. CDR1 and CDR2 from the germline V gene are MNHEY and SVGAGI. With 10 bases clipped from V and 2 bases from J, the junction kept 6 bases outside the gene matches. The CDR3: CATRDRAPYEQYF. The CDR3 DNA reads TGTGCCACCCGGGACAGGGCCCCCTACGAGCAGTACTTC.

This clone occurred a few times. V and J are TRBV7-9 and TRBJ1-2; 7 positions agree with TRBD1. The trim removed 5 bases at V and 3 bases at J, leaving 6 bases unmatched. Germline V lookup: CDR1 SEHNR, CDR2 FQNEAQ (reference sequence). The length of the CDR3 is 14 residues. The DNA for the CDR3 is TGTGCCAGCAGCCCTCGACAGGGCTACTATGGCTACACCTTC. Translated: CASSPRQGYYGYTF.

J is TRBJ1-1 and V is TRBV7-2; D may be TRBD1 (6 bases). Trimming pared 2 bases from V and 6 bases from J, leaving 7 bases between. The CDR3 loop spans 12 amino acids. The germline V gene encodes CDR1 SGHTA and CDR2 FQGNSA. The CDR3 nucleotides read TGTGCCAGCAGCTTACAGGGGTCTGAAGCTTTCTTT. Amino acid sequence: CASSLQGSEAFF.

The V call is TRBV5-4, the J call TRBJ2-1; 16 nucleotides agree with TRBD2. This CDR3 has 13 residues. J was trimmed by 14 bases and V by 4 bases; bases with no gene match: 3. CDR1 is SGHNT and CDR2 is YYREEE in the germline V gene (reference sequence). Here the CDR3 reads CASSPGLAGGEFF. The CDR3 DNA is TGTGCCAGCAGCCCGGGACTAGCGGGGGGGGAGTTCTTC.

This clone has a single count. This rearrangement joins TRBV4-1 to TRBJ2-1, with 9 positions matching TRBD2. Trimming cost V 8 bases and J 1 base; bases outside gene matches: 21. The CDR3 spans 20 residues. CDR1 is MGHRA, CDR2 YSYEKL, per germline. The CDR3: CASFYRGGAPRATSYNEQFF. For the CDR3, the DNA is TGCGCCAGCTTCTATCGCGGGGGGGCCCCACGAGCGACTTCCTACAATGAGCAGTTCTTC.

This chain joins TRBV10-2 and TRBJ1-2, with 8 nucleotides matching TRBD1. This CDR3 region has 15 residues. Looked up from germline, CDR1 is WSHSY and CDR2 is SAAADI. Trimming took 2 bases from V and 4 from J; bases not matched to a gene: 6. The CDR3 DNA reads as TGCGCCAGCAGTGAGGGAGCAGGGGGCGGCTATGGCTACACCTTC. It translates to CASSEGAGGGYGYTF.

This chain joins TRBV5-1 and TRBJ1-4, with a possible D match to TRBD1 (6 bases). The CDR3 covers 14 residues. CDR1 SGHRS and CDR2 YFSETQ come from the germline V gene. Trimming pared 4 bases from V and 3 bases from J, leaving 10 bases between. The CDR3 DNA is TGCGCCAGCAGCCTTCAGGGGTCTAATGAAAAACTGTTTTTT. Protein sequence: CASSLQGSNEKLFF.

The chain uses TRBV7-2 and TRBJ2-1; maybe TRBD1 (6 bases). This CDR3 has 15 residues. V lost 1 base to trimming and J lost 0 bases, with 7 bases between them. Germline assignment: CDR1 SGHTA and CDR2 FQGNSA. The DNA of the CDR3 is TGTGCCAGCAGCTTAGAAGGGGGCTCCTACAATGAGCAGTTCTTC. Translated, it gives CASSLEGGSYNEQFF.

The CDR3 DNA sequence: TGTGCCAGCAACCGTGGGCCAGCGAACACTGAAGCTTTCTTT. Its translation is CASNRGPANTEAFF. This chain connects TRBV6-5 to TRBJ1-1; D gene unclear. V dropped 7 bases and J dropped 1 base, with 13 bases sitting between them. This CDR3 is 14 amino acids long. Germline values: CDR1 MNHEY, CDR2 SVGAGI.

The CDR3 sequence: CASSSLGQNTEAFF. The CDR3 DNA follows: TGCGCCAGCAGCTCACTGGGACAGAACACTGAAGCTTTCTTT. The rearrangement uses TRBV5-1 and TRBJ1-1; a weak D match, TRBD1 (6 bases). This CDR3 region has 14 residues. Germline V gene lookup returns CDR1 SGHRS and CDR2 YFSETQ. Trimming stripped 3 bases from V and 1 base from J, with 10 bases between.

The chain uses TRBV3-1 (or the pseudogene TRBV3-2) and TRBJ1-3; no definite D call. The CDR3 is 14 amino acids. V gave up 2 bases and J gave up 4 bases, with 9 bases separating them. Germline-derived CDR1 and CDR2 are LGHDT and YNNKEL (reference sequence). This chain's CDR3 is CASSQRTLGNTIYF. The CDR3 bases are TGTGCCAGCAGCCAAAGGACTCTCGGAAACACCATATATTTT.

The rearrangement uses TRBV9 and TRBJ1-1; D is unresolved. Germline V gene sequence: CDR1 SGDLS, CDR2 YYNGEE. This CDR3 has 13 amino acids. Trimming left V 2 bases short and J 7 bases short, with 12 bases between. The CDR3 DNA reads as TGTGCCAGCAGCGTCTCGGGCGGGGTTGAAGCTTTCTTT. Translated: CASSVSGGVEAFF.

The chain carries TRBV27 and TRBJ1-2, with TRBD1 as a possible D gene (6 bases). Trimming removed 4 bases at V and 0 bases at J, with 15 bases between. The germline V gene encodes CDR1 MNHEY and CDR2 SMNVEV (reference sequence). This CDR3 contains 16 residues. The CDR3 loop reads CASSSRGAIANYGYTF. DNA for the CDR3: TGTGCCAGCAGTTCCAGGGGAGCCATAGCTAACTATGGCTACACCTTC.

The sample holds a few counts of this clone. V is TRBV27 and J is TRBJ1-1; TRBD1 might be the D (6 bases). Germline V CDR1 and CDR2: MNHEY, SMNVEV (reference sequence). The CDR3 covers 13 residues. V lost 4 bases to trimming and J lost 5 bases, with 11 bases between them. In nucleotides, the CDR3 is TGTGCCAGCAGTTACAGGGTAGGGACTGAAGCTTTCTTT. Residues: CASSYRVGTEAFF.

The genes are TRBV27 and TRBJ1-1, with D perhaps TRBD1 (6 bases). CDR1 and CDR2 (germline): MNHEY, SMNVEV (reference sequence). Trimming pared 1 base from V and 5 bases from J, leaving 14 bases between. The CDR3 runs 15 residues. DNA for the CDR3: TGTGCCAGCAGTTTATATCGGGGGGCGGGTACTGAAGCTTTCTTT. Its protein product is CASSLYRGAGTEAFF.

The chain joins TRBV18 to TRBJ2-7, with 7 bases fitting TRBD1. CDR1 and CDR2 (germline): KGHSH, LQKENI. Trimming at V came to 6 bases and at J to 2 bases, leaving 7 bases not matched to a gene. This CDR3 is built from 14 residues. Written as DNA, the CDR3 is TGTGCCAGCTCCACCGGGACAGTCGCCTACGAGCAGTACTTC. It yields the protein CASSTGTVAYEQYF.

The chain is built from TRBV2 and TRBJ1-3, with D perhaps matching TRBD1 (5 bases). This CDR3 is built from 14 residues. Trimming removed 6 bases from V and 0 bases from J, with 9 bases in between. Germline V gene lookup returns CDR1 SNHLY and CDR2 FYNNEI. CDR3 sequence (DNA): TGTGCCAGCAGCGACAGCCGCTCTGGAAACACCATATATTTT. Protein product: CASSDSRSGNTIYF.

The chain has TRBV2 and TRBJ2-7, with a tentative D call TRBD2 (5 bases). From germline, CDR1 is SNHLY and CDR2 FYNNEI. V lost 6 bases, J lost 5 bases, and 17 bases lay in between. The CDR3 runs to 14 residues. The CDR3, as DNA: TGTGCCAGCAGCGGGGTAGCGCAGACCGACGAGCAGTACTTC. Its protein is CASSGVAQTDEQYF.

Here the CDR3 DNA reads TGTGCCAGTACCCCGGGGGACGGGAGCTCCTACGAGCAGTACTTC. Its protein product is CASTPGDGSSYEQYF. V gene TRBV19 combines with J gene TRBJ2-7, with D perhaps matching TRBD2 (6 bases). Germline loops: CDR1 LNHDA, CDR2 SQIVND (reference sequence). V shed 7 bases and J shed 0 bases, with 16 bases lying between them. This CDR3 is built from 15 residues.

The rearrangement joins TRBV6-5 to TRBJ1-1, with TRBD1 matching over 7 bases. Germline lookup yields CDR1 MNHEY and CDR2 SVGAGI. V dropped 5 bases and J dropped 0; count of bases not matched to a gene: 6. This CDR3 comprises 15 residues. The CDR3 sequence is CASSQEQGLNTEAFF. The CDR3 nucleotides read TGTGCCAGCAGTCAGGAACAGGGGCTGAACACTGAAGCTTTCTTT.

The chain carries TRBV7-8 and TRBJ2-3; 7 bases fit TRBD2. Germline V gene data show CDR1 as SGHVS and CDR2 as FQNEAQ. Trimming cost V 5 bases and J 4 bases; bases outside gene matches: 3. The CDR3 has 13 amino acids. In DNA form, the CDR3 reads TGTGCCAGCAGCCCGGGGGGTTCAGATACGCAGTATTTT. Residues: CASSPGGSDTQYF.

The V gene is TRBV6-5, the J gene TRBJ1-3, with TRBD1 matching over 10 bases. CDR1 MNHEY and CDR2 SVGAGI come from the germline V gene. CDR3 length: 16 amino acids. The trim removed 4 bases at V and 2 bases at J, leaving 5 bases unmatched. CDR3: CASSSGDRGPGNTIYF. The DNA of the CDR3 is TGTGCCAGCAGTTCGGGGGACAGGGGACCTGGAAACACCATATATTTT.

This chain joins TRBV30 and TRBJ1-3; 7 bases are shared with TRBD1. With 6 bases clipped from V and 0 bases from J, the junction kept 14 bases outside the gene matches. There are 17 residues in the CDR3. In germline, CDR1 is GTSNPN, CDR2 SVGIG (reference sequence). CDR3 loop: CACLAGTAFFSGNTIYF. The CDR3 DNA sequence: TGTGCCTGCCTAGCCGGGACAGCCTTCTTCTCTGGAAACACCATATATTTT.

V gene TRBV24-1 combines with J gene TRBJ2-3; 7 bases agree with TRBD2. The V gene end was trimmed by 0 bases and the J gene end by 0 bases; junction bases not matched to a gene: 2. Germline-derived CDR1 and CDR2 are KGHDR and SFDVKD. There are 16 residues in the CDR3. CDR3 loop: CATSDLRRGSTDTQYF. CDR3 DNA sequence: TGTGCCACCAGTGATTTGCGGCGGGGGAGCACAGATACGCAGTATTTT.

The rearrangement links TRBV4-3 to TRBJ2-2; D is unresolved. Per germline, CDR1 LGHNA and CDR2 YSLEER. The CDR3 is 11 amino acids. Trimming removed 6 bases at V and 6 bases at J, with 5 bases between. The CDR3 region is CASSRAGELFF. The CDR3, as DNA: TGCGCCAGCAGTCGGGCCGGGGAGCTGTTTTTT.

This clone was detected only once. The sample contains more than one DNA sequence encoding this CDR3. This rearrangement joins TRBV4-1 to TRBJ1-3, with 9 bases that match TRBD1. Trimming took 3 bases from V and 4 from J; bases not matched to a gene: 4. Germline CDR1 reads MGHRA; CDR2 reads YSYEKL. This CDR3 spans 15 amino acids. The CDR3 is CASSQGTGSGNTIYF. The CDR3 nucleotides are TGCGCCAGCAGCCAGGGGACAGGGTCGGGAAACACCATATATTTT.

This sequence joins TRBV28 and TRBJ1-2; 9 nucleotides match TRBD1. The CDR3 runs 15 residues. J was trimmed by 5 bases and V by 2 bases; bases with no gene match: 6. Germline V gene sequence: CDR1 MDHEN, CDR2 SYDVKM. The CDR3 bases are TGTGCCAGCAGTTTACGGAGGGGACAGGGATATGGCTACACCTTC. This codes for CASSLRRGQGYGYTF.

V gene TRBV3-1 (or the pseudogene TRBV3-2) combines with J gene TRBJ1-6; D is unclear. The CDR3 runs to 18 residues. Trimming stripped 0 bases from V and 4 bases from J, with 16 bases between. CDR1 is LGHDT, CDR2 YNNKEL, per germline (reference sequence). The CDR3 here is CASSQDPLEGGYNSPLHF. The DNA of the CDR3 is TGTGCCAGCAGCCAAGATCCGTTGGAGGGTGGGTATAATTCACCCCTCCACTTT.